This is a list of T cell receptor beta chains from one sample in a study of blood T cell repertoires in COVID-19. The method was immunoSEQ multiplex PCR; TCRdb's version includes in-frame clones alone and lacks a portion of them. The sample gives approximately 45,000 clones, approximately 85% of which show up once; 13% to 15% is in the top ten. Sequencing was carried out using peripheral blood. These TCRs come from a human donor in a cohort sampled during active COVID-19. The CDR3 runs from the conserved cysteine through the conserved F or W. Each record gives: J gene, D gene, clone size, V gene, CDR3 DNA, CDR3 protein. A D gene is named only where the DNA matches it firmly. Clone size is given for some rows only: seen once, a few or many times, or a class if the clone is expanded.

J gene: TRBJ1-1; D gene: NA; clone size: NA; V gene: TRBV5-6; CDR3 DNA: TGTGCCAGCAGCTTGATGGGGGGGTGGTACACTGAAGCTTTCTTT; CDR3 protein: CASSLMGGWYTEAFF
J gene: TRBJ2-7; D gene: TRBD2; clone size: once; V gene: TRBV24-1; CDR3 DNA: TGTGCCACCAGTGGCCGACTAGCGGACGGCTCCTACGAGCAGTACTTC; CDR3 protein: CATSGRLADGSYEQYF
J gene: TRBJ2-2; D gene: TRBD2; clone size: NA; V gene: TRBV29-1; CDR3 DNA: TGCAGCGTCCCCAAAACGGGGGAGGGCTCAGGGGAGCTGTTTTTT; CDR3 protein: CSVPKTGEGSGELFF
J gene: TRBJ1-2; D gene: TRBD1; clone size: NA; V gene: TRBV11-2; CDR3 DNA: TGTGCCAGCAGCGCAGGACAGGGGGCATGGTATGGCTACACCTTC; CDR3 protein: CASSAGQGAWYGYTF
J gene: TRBJ1-1; D gene: NA; clone size: NA; V gene: TRBV11-3; CDR3 DNA: TGTGCCAGCAGCTTAGGCATCGGGAACACTGAAGCTTTCTTT; CDR3 protein: CASSLGIGNTEAFF
J gene: TRBJ2-3; D gene: TRBD1; clone size: NA; V gene: TRBV24-1; CDR3 DNA: TGTGCCACCGGGGAGACAGGGGGCACAGATACGCAGTATTTT; CDR3 protein: CATGETGGTDTQYF
J gene: TRBJ1-1; D gene: TRBD1; clone size: NA; V gene: TRBV2; CDR3 DNA: TGTGCCAGCAGGGAACAGGGGACAGTTGGCACTGAAGCTTTCTTT; CDR3 protein: CASREQGTVGTEAFF
J gene: TRBJ2-1; D gene: NA; clone size: NA; V gene: TRBV7-2; CDR3 DNA: TGTGCCAGCAGCTTGACCGTAACCAATAGCGGCTACAATGAGCAGTTCTTC; CDR3 protein: CASSLTVTNSGYNEQFF
J gene: TRBJ2-2; D gene: TRBD1; clone size: NA; V gene: TRBV19; CDR3 DNA: TGTGCCAGTAGCGGGACAGGGGACACCGGGGAGCTGTTTTTT; CDR3 protein: CASSGTGDTGELFF
J gene: TRBJ1-4; D gene: NA; clone size: NA; V gene: TRBV7-9; CDR3 DNA: TGTGCCAGCAGTGGAGGGAAAGTTAATGAAAAACTGTTTTTT; CDR3 protein: CASSGGKVNEKLFF
J gene: TRBJ1-1; D gene: NA; clone size: few; V gene: TRBV5-3; CDR3 DNA: TGTGCCAGAAGCAAAGGACAGCTGAACACTGAAGCTTTCTTT; CDR3 protein: CARSKGQLNTEAFF
J gene: TRBJ1-1; D gene: TRBD1; clone size: NA; V gene: TRBV7-9; CDR3 DNA: TGTGCCAGCAGCTTAGGGCCAGGGGGAATGAACACTGAAGCTTTCTTT; CDR3 protein: CASSLGPGGMNTEAFF
J gene: TRBJ1-5; D gene: TRBD1; clone size: NA; V gene: TRBV28; CDR3 DNA: TGTGCCAGCAGTTCCGGACAGGGCCCCAATCAGCCCCAGCATTTT; CDR3 protein: CASSSGQGPNQPQHF
J gene: TRBJ1-5; D gene: NA; clone size: NA; V gene: TRBV6-6; CDR3 DNA: TGTGCCAGCAGTTTAAATATAAATCAGCCCCAGCATTTT; CDR3 protein: CASSLNINQPQHF
J gene: TRBJ2-2; D gene: TRBD2; clone size: NA; V gene: TRBV10-3; CDR3 DNA: TGTGCCATCAGTCCCGGACTAGCGGTGAACACCGGGGAGCTGTTTTTT; CDR3 protein: CAISPGLAVNTGELFF
J gene: TRBJ2-1; D gene: NA; clone size: NA; V gene: TRBV4-3; CDR3 DNA: TGCGCCAGCAGCCATCTGGAGGGGGCAAATGAGCAGTTCTTC; CDR3 protein: CASSHLEGANEQFF
J gene: TRBJ2-1; D gene: TRBD1; clone size: NA; V gene: TRBV12-5; CDR3 DNA: TGTGCTAGTGGTTTGGTCGTTGGGAGACAGGGGGCCGGTGAGCAGTTCTTC; CDR3 protein: CASGLVVGRQGAGEQFF
J gene: TRBJ2-7; D gene: NA; clone size: NA; V gene: TRBV27; CDR3 DNA: TGTGCCAGCCGACCTCTAGCGAGGTCCCACGAGCAGTACTTC; CDR3 protein: CASRPLARSHEQYF
J gene: TRBJ2-1; D gene: TRBD2; clone size: NA; V gene: TRBV7-9; CDR3 DNA: TGTGCCAGCAGCTTAGCTAGCGGGGGGGCGTTTGAGCAGTTCTTC; CDR3 protein: CASSLASGGAFEQFF
J gene: TRBJ1-2; D gene: NA; clone size: NA; V gene: TRBV11-2; CDR3 DNA: TGTGCCAGCAGCTCTCGACAAGGCTACACCTTC; CDR3 protein: CASSSRQGYTF
J gene: TRBJ2-7; D gene: NA; clone size: few; V gene: TRBV12-2; CDR3 DNA: TGTGCAAGTCGCTTTCAGTCCACCTACGAGCAGTACTTC; CDR3 protein: CASRFQSTYEQYF
J gene: TRBJ2-7; D gene: TRBD1; clone size: NA; V gene: TRBV28; CDR3 DNA: TGTGCCAGCAGTTTGTGGGGACAGTACTTGGTAGACGAGCAGTACTTC; CDR3 protein: CASSLWGQYLVDEQYF